This T cell receptor beta chain originates from a study of shared clonotypes between healthy human individuals. Positively selected for CCR7, the CD45RO-negative cells used as naive CD8 cells excluded terminally differentiated effector memory CD45RA+ cells. Profiled with immunoSEQ multiplex PCR; TCRdb holds only in-frame clones, not every one. The sample contains 2 million to 2.5 million clones, about 92% of which appear only once. Germline trimming cut 5 bases from V and 0 bases from J; bases unmatched to any gene: 11. Germline lookup yields CDR1 SGHVS and CDR2 FQNEAQ. The CDR3 is 17 amino acids. Sequencing was performed on naive CD8+ T cells from PBMCs. This chain links TRBV7-8 with TRBJ1-1; 8 bases line up with TRBD1. The receptor's source is a man between 18 and 29 years old in good health. Some clones in this sample may be carry-over from other donors' samples. The CDR3 DNA is TGTGCCAGCAGCCTCCTCCCTGGGGGACAGGTGAACACTGAAGCTTTCTTT. This codes for CASSLLPGGQVNTEAFF.